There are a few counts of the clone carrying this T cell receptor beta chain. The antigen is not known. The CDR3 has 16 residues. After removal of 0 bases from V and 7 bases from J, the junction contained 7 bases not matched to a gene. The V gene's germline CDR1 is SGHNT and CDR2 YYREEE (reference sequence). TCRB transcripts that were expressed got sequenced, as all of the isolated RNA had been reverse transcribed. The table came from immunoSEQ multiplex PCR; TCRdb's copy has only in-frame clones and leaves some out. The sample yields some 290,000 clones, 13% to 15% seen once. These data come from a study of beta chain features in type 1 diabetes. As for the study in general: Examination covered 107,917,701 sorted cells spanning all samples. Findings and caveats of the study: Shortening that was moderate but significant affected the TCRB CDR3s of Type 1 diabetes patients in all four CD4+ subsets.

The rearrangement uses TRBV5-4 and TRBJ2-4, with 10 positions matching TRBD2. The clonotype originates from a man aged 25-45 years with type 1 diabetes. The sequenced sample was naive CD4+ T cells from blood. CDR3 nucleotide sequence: TGTGCCAGCAGCTTGGCCGGAGCGGGAGGGCCGAACATTCAGTACTTC. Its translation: CASSLAGAGGPNIQYF.